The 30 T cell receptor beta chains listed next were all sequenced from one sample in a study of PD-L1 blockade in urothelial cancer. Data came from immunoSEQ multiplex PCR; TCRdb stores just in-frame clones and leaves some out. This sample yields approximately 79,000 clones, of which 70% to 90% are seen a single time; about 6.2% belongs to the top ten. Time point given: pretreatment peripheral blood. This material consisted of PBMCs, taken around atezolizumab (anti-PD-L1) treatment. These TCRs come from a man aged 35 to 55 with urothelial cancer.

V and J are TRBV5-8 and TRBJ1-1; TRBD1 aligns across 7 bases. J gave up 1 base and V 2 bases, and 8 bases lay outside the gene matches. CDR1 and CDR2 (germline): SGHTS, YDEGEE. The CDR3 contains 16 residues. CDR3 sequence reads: CASSFNRGSSNTEAFF. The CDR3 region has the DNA TGTGCCAGCAGCTTTAACAGGGGAAGCTCGAACACTGAAGCTTTCTTT.

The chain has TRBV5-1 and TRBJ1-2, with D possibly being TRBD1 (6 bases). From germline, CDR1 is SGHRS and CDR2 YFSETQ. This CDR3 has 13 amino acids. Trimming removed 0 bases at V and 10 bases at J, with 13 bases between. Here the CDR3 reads CASSLGQGFPYTF. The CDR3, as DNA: TGCGCCAGCAGCTTGGGCCAGGGGTTCCCCTACACCTTC.

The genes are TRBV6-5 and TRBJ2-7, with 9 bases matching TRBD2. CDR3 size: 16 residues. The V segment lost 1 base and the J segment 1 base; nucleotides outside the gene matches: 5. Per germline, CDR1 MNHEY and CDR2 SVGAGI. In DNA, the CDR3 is TGTGCCAGCAGTTACTTCACTAGCGGGCCATCCTACGAGCAGTACTTC. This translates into CASSYFTSGPSYEQYF.

CDR3 bases: TGTGCCAGCAGCTTGATAGATGAAAAACTGTTTTTT. Protein sequence: CASSLIDEKLFF. The V call is TRBV5-6, the J call TRBJ1-4; D gene uncertain. The CDR3 covers 12 residues. Trimming took 1 base from V and 6 from J, leaving 4 bases between them. CDR1 SGHDT and CDR2 YYEEEE come from the germline V gene.

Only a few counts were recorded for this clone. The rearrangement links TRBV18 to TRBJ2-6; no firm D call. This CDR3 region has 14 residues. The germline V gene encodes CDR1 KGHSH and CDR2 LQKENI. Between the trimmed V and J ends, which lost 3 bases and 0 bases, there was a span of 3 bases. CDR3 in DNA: TGTGCCAGCTCACCTAGCTCTGGGGCCAACGTCCTGACTTTC. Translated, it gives CASSPSSGANVLTF.

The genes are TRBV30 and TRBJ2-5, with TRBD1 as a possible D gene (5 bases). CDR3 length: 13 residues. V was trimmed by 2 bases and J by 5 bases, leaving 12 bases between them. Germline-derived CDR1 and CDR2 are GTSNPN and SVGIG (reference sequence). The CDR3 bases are TGTGCCTGGAGTAGGAGACAGATGGAGACCCAGTACTTC. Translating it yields CAWSRRQMETQYF.

The CDR3 protein is CASTSGSYGEQYF. The CDR3 DNA reads as TGTGCCAGTACTAGCGGGAGTTACGGCGAGCAGTACTTC. This rearrangement joins TRBV19 to TRBJ2-7; 10 bases map to TRBD2. The V gene end was trimmed by 7 bases and the J gene end by 6 bases; junction bases not matched to a gene: 6. This CDR3 comprises 13 residues. CDR1 is LNHDA and CDR2 is SQIVND in the germline V gene (reference sequence). The variable domain in full, with the rest retrieved from reference TRBV19 and TRBJ2-7, is DGGITQSPKYLFRKEGQNVTLSCEQNLNHDAMYWYRQDPGQGLRLIYYSQIVNDFQKGDIAEGYSVSREKKESFPLTVTSAQKNPTAFYLCASTSGSYGEQYFGPGTRLTVT.

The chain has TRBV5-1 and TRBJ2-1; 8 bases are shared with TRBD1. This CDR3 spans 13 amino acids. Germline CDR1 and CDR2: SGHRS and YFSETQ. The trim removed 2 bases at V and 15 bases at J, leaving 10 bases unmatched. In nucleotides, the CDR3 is TGCGCCAGCAGCTTCTCCGGGACAGGTTCATCGTTCTTC. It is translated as CASSFSGTGSSFF.

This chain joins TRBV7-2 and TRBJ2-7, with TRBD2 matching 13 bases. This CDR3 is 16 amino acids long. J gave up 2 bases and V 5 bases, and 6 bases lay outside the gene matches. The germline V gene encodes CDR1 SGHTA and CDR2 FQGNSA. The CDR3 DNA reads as TGTGCCAGCAGCCCCCAGGGACTAGCGGGACCCTACGAGCAGTACTTC. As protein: CASSPQGLAGPYEQYF.

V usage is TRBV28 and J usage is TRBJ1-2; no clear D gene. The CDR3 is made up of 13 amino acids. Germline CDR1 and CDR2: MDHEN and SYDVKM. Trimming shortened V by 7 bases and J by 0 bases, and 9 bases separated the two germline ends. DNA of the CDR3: TGTGCCAGCACACCGGGAACTAACTATGGCTACACCTTC. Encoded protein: CASTPGTNYGYTF.

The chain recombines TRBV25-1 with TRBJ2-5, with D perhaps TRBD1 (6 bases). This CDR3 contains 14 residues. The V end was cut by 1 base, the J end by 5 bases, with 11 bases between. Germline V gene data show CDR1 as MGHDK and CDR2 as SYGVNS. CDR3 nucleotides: TGTGCCAGCAGTGAATTTGGGGGCGGGGAGACCCAGTACTTC. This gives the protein CASSEFGGGETQYF. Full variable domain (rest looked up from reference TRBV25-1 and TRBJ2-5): EADIYQTPRYLVIGTGKKITLECSQTMGHDKMYWYQQDPGMELHLIHYSYGVNSTEKGDLSSESTVSRIRTEHFPLTLESARPSHTSQYLCASSEFGGGETQYFGPGTRLLVL.

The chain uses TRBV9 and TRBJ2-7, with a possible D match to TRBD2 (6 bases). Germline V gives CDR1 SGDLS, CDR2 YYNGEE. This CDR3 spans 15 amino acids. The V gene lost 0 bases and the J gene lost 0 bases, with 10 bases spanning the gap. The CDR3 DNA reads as TGTGCCAGCAGCGTAGCTCTGGGAGGCTCCTACGAGCAGTACTTC. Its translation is CASSVALGGSYEQYF.

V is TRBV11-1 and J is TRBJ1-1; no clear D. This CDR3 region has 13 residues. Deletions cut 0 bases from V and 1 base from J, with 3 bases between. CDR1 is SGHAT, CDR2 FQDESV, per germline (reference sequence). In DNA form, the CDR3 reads TGTGCCAGCAGCTTAGCAGCGAACACTGAAGCTTTCTTT. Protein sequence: CASSLAANTEAFF.

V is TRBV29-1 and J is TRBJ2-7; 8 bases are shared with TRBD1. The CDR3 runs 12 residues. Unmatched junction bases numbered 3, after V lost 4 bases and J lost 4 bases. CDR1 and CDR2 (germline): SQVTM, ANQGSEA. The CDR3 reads CSVAGGPYEQYF. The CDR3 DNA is TGCAGCGTTGCAGGGGGCCCTTACGAGCAGTACTTC.

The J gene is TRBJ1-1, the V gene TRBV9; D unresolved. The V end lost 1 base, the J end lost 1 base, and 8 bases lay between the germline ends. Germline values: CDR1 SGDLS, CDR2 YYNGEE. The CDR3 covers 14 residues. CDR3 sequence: CASSVQAGNTEAFF. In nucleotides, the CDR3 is TGTGCCAGCAGCGTACAGGCAGGGAACACTGAAGCTTTCTTT.

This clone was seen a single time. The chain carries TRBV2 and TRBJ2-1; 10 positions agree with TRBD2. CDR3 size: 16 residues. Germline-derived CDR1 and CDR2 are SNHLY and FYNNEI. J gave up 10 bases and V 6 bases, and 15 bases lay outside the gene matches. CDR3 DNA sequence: TGTGCCAGCAGCAACATGGCAGCGGGAGGGCCTAACGAGCAGTTCTTC. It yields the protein CASSNMAAGGPNEQFF.

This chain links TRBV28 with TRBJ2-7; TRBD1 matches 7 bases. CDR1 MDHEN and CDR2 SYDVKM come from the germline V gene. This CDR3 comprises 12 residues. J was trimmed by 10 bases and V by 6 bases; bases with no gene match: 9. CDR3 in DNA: TGTGCCAGCAGACTACTACCAGGGGGTCAGTACTTC. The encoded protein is CASRLLPGGQYF.

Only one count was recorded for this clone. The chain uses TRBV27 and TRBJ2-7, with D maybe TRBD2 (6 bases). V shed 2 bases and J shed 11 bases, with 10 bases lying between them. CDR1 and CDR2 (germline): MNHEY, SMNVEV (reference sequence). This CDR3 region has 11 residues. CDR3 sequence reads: CASSLGEREYF. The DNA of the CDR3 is TGTGCCAGCAGTTTAGGGGAGCGGGAGTACTTC.

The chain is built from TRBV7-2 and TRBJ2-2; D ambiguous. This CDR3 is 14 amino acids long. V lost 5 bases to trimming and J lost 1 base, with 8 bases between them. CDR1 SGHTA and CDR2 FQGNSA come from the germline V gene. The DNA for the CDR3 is TGTGCCAGCAGCGCCCCGGGGAACACCGGGGAGCTGTTTTTT. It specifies CASSAPGNTGELFF.

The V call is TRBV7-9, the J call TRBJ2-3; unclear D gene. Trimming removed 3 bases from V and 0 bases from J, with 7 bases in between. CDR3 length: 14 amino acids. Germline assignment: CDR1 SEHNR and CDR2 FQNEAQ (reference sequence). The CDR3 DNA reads TGTGCCAGCAGCTTGGCGGCTAGCACAGATACGCAGTATTTT. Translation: CASSLAASTDTQYF.

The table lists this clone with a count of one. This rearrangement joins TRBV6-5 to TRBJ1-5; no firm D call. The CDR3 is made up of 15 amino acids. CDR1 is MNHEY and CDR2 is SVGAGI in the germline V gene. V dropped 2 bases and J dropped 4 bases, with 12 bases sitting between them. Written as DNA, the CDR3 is TGTGCCAGCAGTTACCGGAGGAAAGGGAATCAGCCCCAGCATTTT. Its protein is CASSYRRKGNQPQHF.

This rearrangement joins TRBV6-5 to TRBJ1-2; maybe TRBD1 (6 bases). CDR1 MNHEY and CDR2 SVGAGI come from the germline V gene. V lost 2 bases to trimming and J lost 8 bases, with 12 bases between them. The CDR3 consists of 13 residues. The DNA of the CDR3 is TGTGCCAGCAGTTACCGGGGGGCAAGGGGCTACACCTTC. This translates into CASSYRGARGYTF.

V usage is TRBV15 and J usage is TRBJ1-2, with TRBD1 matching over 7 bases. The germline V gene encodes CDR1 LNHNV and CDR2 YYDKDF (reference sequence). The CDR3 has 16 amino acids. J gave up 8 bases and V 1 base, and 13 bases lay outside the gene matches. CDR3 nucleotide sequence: TGTGCCACCAGCAGAGCCGAGACAGGGCTCGGGGAAGGCTACACCTTC. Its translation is CATSRAETGLGEGYTF.

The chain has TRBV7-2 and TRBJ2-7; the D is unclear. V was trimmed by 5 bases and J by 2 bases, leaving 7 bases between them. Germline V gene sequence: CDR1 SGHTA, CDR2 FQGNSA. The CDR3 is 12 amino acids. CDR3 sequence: CASSLPTYEQYF. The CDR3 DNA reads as TGTGCCAGCAGCCTGCCTACCTACGAGCAGTACTTC.

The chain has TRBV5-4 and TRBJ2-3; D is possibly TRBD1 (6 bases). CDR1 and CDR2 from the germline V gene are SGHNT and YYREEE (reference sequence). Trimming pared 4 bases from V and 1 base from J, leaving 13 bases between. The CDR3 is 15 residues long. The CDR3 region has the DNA TGTGCCAGCAGCCCACCACAGGGTGGCACAGATACGCAGTATTTT. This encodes CASSPPQGGTDTQYF.

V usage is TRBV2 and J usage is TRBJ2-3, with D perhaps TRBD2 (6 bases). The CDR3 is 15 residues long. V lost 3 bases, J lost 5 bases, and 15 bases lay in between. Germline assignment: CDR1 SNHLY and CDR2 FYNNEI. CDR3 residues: CASSDPGGIKDTQYF. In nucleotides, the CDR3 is TGTGCCAGCAGTGACCCAGGCGGGATTAAAGATACGCAGTATTTT.

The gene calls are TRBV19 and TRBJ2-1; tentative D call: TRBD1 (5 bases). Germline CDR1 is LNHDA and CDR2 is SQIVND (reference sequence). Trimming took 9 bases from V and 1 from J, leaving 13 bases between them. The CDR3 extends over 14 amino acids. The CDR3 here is CASTFGASYNEQFF. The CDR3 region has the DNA TGTGCCAGCACGTTTGGGGCATCCTACAATGAGCAGTTCTTC.

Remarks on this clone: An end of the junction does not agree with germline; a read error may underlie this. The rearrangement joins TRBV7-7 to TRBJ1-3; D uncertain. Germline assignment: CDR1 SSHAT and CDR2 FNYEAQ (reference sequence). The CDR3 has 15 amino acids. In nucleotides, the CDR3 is TGTGCTAGCAGCTTAAGACCTGGAGAGGGAAACACCATATATTTT. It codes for CASSLRPGEGNTIYF.

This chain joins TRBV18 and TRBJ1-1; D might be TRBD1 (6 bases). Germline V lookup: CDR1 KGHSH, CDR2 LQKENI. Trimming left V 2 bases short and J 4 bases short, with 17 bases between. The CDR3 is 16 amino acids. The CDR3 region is CASSPSTGSTATEAFF. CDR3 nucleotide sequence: TGTGCCAGCTCACCATCGACAGGCTCTACCGCCACTGAAGCTTTCTTT.

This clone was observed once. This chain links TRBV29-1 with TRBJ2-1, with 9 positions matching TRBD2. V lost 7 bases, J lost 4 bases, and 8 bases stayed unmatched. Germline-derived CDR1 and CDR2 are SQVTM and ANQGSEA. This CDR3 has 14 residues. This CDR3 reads CSADSSGVYNEQFF. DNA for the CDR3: TGCAGCGCTGACTCTAGCGGGGTTTACAATGAGCAGTTCTTC.